A single sample gave rise to the 25 T cell receptor beta chains below, sequenced in a study of T cells in localized non-small cell lung cancer. Some clones are missing from TCRdb's copy, which holds only in-frame ones; the method was immunoSEQ multiplex PCR. Of over a thousand clones listed, about 20% are singletons. The sequencing here drew on normal lung tissue next to the tumor, taken before any cancer treatment. All receptors come from a man aged 40 to 70 with stage II lung adenocarcinoma.

The gene calls are TRBV28 and TRBJ1-2; 9 nucleotides align to TRBD1. The germline CDR1 and CDR2 sequences are MDHEN and SYDVKM. Trimming took 4 bases from V and 0 from J; bases not matched to a gene: 9. CDR3 size: 17 residues. The CDR3 sequence is CASSSPGQGLANYGYTF. CDR3 DNA sequence: TGTGCCAGCAGTTCACCGGGACAGGGCTTAGCTAACTATGGCTACACCTTC.

The chain has TRBV19 and TRBJ1-1; D gene unclear. CDR3 length: 14 amino acids. Germline V gene lookup returns CDR1 LNHDA and CDR2 SQIVND (reference sequence). Trimming took off 7 bases at V and 0 bases at J, with 12 bases between the two ends. CDR3 sequence (DNA): TGTGCCAGTAATATCGAAGGGCTGAACACTGAAGCTTTCTTT. It encodes CASNIEGLNTEAFF.

In this sample, this clone is large. The V and J genes are TRBV6-8 and TRBJ2-1; D unresolved. V lost 5 bases and J lost 7, with 9 bases in between. This CDR3 has 12 residues. Germline CDR1 MNHGY, CDR2 SAAAGT. Here the CDR3 reads CASSREINEQFF. CDR3 DNA: TGTGCCAGCAGTAGAGAGATTAATGAGCAGTTCTTC.

This clone was detected only a few times. The rearrangement joins TRBV9 to TRBJ2-4; TRBD2 agrees at 9 bases. The CDR3 totals 15 residues. Germline V CDR1 and CDR2: SGDLS, YYNGEE. V was pared by 7 bases and J by 7 bases, with 12 bases of the junction left unmatched. The CDR3 coding sequence is TGTGCCAGCCGGGGGAGAGCGGGGGGACAGAACATTCAGTACTTC. Its protein is CASRGRAGGQNIQYF. Variable domain in full (rest from reference TRBV9 and TRBJ2-4): DSGVTQTPKHLITATGQRVTLRCSPRSGDLSVYWYQQSLDQGLQFLIQYYNGEERAKGNILERFSAQQFPDLHSELNLSSLELGDSALYFCASRGRAGGQNIQYFGAGTRLSVL.

This clone turned up a few times. The chain employs TRBV19 and TRBJ1-5; 8 bases line up with TRBD1. Germline trimming cut 4 bases from V and 9 bases from J; bases unmatched to any gene: 11. The CDR3 contains 15 residues. Germline CDR1 LNHDA, CDR2 SQIVND (reference sequence). CDR3 nucleotide sequence: TGTGCCAGTAGTACAAATTCAGGGGGCGGGAGGCCCCAGCATTTT. Encoded protein: CASSTNSGGGRPQHF.

The table lists this clone with a few counts. The chain combines TRBV19 with TRBJ2-3; 7 bases match TRBD1. Unmatched junction bases numbered 11, after V lost 9 bases and J lost 2 bases. This CDR3 has 15 amino acids. The V gene's germline CDR1 is LNHDA and CDR2 SQIVND (reference sequence). CDR3 residues: CASRDRVQDTDTQYF. The CDR3 nucleotides are TGTGCCAGCCGCGACAGGGTCCAAGACACAGATACGCAGTATTTT.

As concerns this clone: A read error may account for a junction end that differs from germline. J is TRBJ2-7 and V is TRBV6-8, with 9 bases identical to TRBD2. This CDR3 is 16 amino acids long. Germline values: CDR1 MNHGY, CDR2 SAAAGT. The CDR3 sequence: CAISGSSGTTRGEQYF. CDR3 in DNA: TGTGCCATCAGTGGCTCTAGCGGGACGACTAGGGGCGAGCAGTACTTC.

There are a few counts of this clone. The chain combines TRBV11-3 with TRBJ1-1; D may be TRBD1 (6 bases). This CDR3 comprises 15 residues. Per the germline V gene, CDR1 is SGHNT and CDR2 is YENEEA. The V end was cut by 2 bases, the J end by 6 bases, with 16 bases between. CDR3 in amino acids: CASSLSSGGWSEAFF. For the CDR3, the DNA is TGTGCCAGCAGCTTAAGTTCGGGGGGCTGGTCTGAAGCTTTCTTT.

The V call is TRBV6-8, the J call TRBJ2-7; TRBD2 matches 7 bases. With 6 bases clipped from V and 8 bases from J, the junction kept 7 bases outside the gene matches. The CDR3 runs 12 residues. Germline V gives CDR1 MNHGY, CDR2 SAAAGT. For the CDR3, the DNA is TGTGCCAGCAGCTCCACGGGGGGACAGCAGTACTTC. Translating it yields CASSSTGGQQYF.

This clone has only a few counts. The genes are TRBV11-3 and TRBJ1-2; a possible D gene is TRBD1 (6 bases). The CDR3 covers 18 residues. Looked up from germline, CDR1 is SGHNT and CDR2 is YENEEA. The V end was cut by 3 bases, the J end by 1 base, with 21 bases between. The chain's CDR3 is CASSLNPGAQSLNYGYTF. DNA of the CDR3: TGTGCCAGCAGCTTGAATCCGGGGGCGCAATCCCTTAACTATGGCTACACCTTC.

This rearrangement joins TRBV11-3 to TRBJ1-2; unclear D gene. Germline CDR1 and CDR2: SGHNT and YENEEA. The ends were cut back, 5 bases at V and 7 bases at J, with 17 bases in the middle. This CDR3 is built from 14 residues. In nucleotides, the CDR3 is TGTGCCAGCAGCGTGTGGGCTGAAGATAGTGGCTACACCTTC. Protein: CASSVWAEDSGYTF.

The chain combines TRBV19 with TRBJ2-2; 10 nucleotides match TRBD2. The CDR3 extends over 15 amino acids. Germline V gives CDR1 LNHDA, CDR2 SQIVND (reference sequence). V dropped 5 bases and J dropped 6; count of bases not matched to a gene: 6. The CDR3 loop reads CASSSLAGVPGELFF. Here the CDR3 DNA reads TGTGCCAGTAGTTCTCTAGCGGGAGTCCCCGGGGAGCTGTTTTTT.

This clone occurred a few times. This chain joins TRBV6-1 and TRBJ1-2; possible D gene TRBD1, 6 bases. The CDR3 has 15 residues. The V end was cut by 0 bases, the J end by 5 bases, with 13 bases between. The germline gives CDR1 MNHNS, CDR2 SASEGT. CDR3: CASSEALRQGYGYTF. The CDR3 DNA reads TGTGCCAGCAGTGAAGCGCTTAGGCAGGGGTATGGCTACACCTTC.

This clone is medium-sized (0.01 to 0.1%) in the sample. V is TRBV6-8 and J is TRBJ1-2; TRBD1 matches at 7 bases. Per germline, CDR1 MNHGY and CDR2 SAAAGT. The CDR3 extends over 15 amino acids. V lost 6 bases, J lost 3 bases, and 10 bases stayed unmatched. The CDR3 region has the DNA TGTGCCAGCAGCCCGAATACAGGGGTGGACTATGGCTACACCTTC. Translating gives CASSPNTGVDYGYTF.

The sample holds a few counts of this clone. V usage is TRBV11-3 and J usage is TRBJ2-4, with TRBD1 matching over 7 bases. V lost 5 bases to trimming and J lost 6 bases; unmatched junction nucleotides: 13. The CDR3 contains 16 residues. Germline CDR1 and CDR2: SGHNT and YENEEA. In nucleotides, the CDR3 is TGTGCCAGCAGCCAGTGGCGACAGGGTTTAGGAAACATTCAGTACTTC. Amino acid sequence: CASSQWRQGLGNIQYF.

The J gene is TRBJ2-2, the V gene TRBV19, with unresolved D. Germline V gene lookup returns CDR1 LNHDA and CDR2 SQIVND (reference sequence). Trimming took off 6 bases at V and 0 bases at J, with 8 bases between the two ends. The CDR3 is made up of 14 amino acids. CDR3 loop: CASRDRTNTGELFF. CDR3 nucleotides: TGTGCCAGTAGGGACCGAACGAACACCGGGGAGCTGTTTTTT. The entire variable domain, with the rest obtained from reference TRBV19 and TRBJ2-2, is as follows: DGGITQSPKYLFRKEGQNVTLSCEQNLNHDAMYWYRQDPGQGLRLIYYSQIVNDFQKGDIAEGYSVSREKKESFPLTVTSAQKNPTAFYLCASRDRTNTGELFFGEGSRLTVL.

This clone is classed as medium-sized. The rearrangement uses TRBV6-8 and TRBJ2-1; D is unresolved. Germline V gene sequence: CDR1 MNHGY, CDR2 SAAAGT. The V gene lost 6 bases and the J gene lost 0 bases, with 9 bases spanning the gap. The CDR3 is 14 residues long. The CDR3 sequence: CASRYDLSYNEQFF. CDR3 in DNA: TGTGCCAGCAGGTACGACCTCTCCTACAATGAGCAGTTCTTC.

This chain connects TRBV5-1 to TRBJ1-1, with TRBD1 as a possible D gene (5 bases). Germline V gene data show CDR1 as SGHRS and CDR2 as YFSETQ. V dropped 6 bases and J dropped 5 bases, with 17 bases sitting between them. There are 14 residues in the CDR3. The CDR3 loop is CASTSHGGGTEAFF. Here the CDR3 DNA reads TGCGCCAGCACTTCCCATGGGGGAGGGACTGAAGCTTTCTTT.

This clone has only a few counts. The chain is built from TRBV30 and TRBJ1-5; no clear D. CDR1 and CDR2 from the germline V gene are GTSNPN and SVGIG (reference sequence). CDR3 length: 16 amino acids. The V and J ends lost 0 bases and 4 bases respectively, with 16 bases between them. In DNA form, the CDR3 reads TGTGCCTGGAGTGTTCGAAGGCAGTCCTCAAATCAGCCCCAGCATTTT. Its translation: CAWSVRRQSSNQPQHF.

This clone came up a few times. The chain is built from TRBV11-3 and TRBJ1-1, with a weak D call TRBD1 (6 bases). The CDR3 runs 16 residues. Germline CDR1 and CDR2: SGHNT and YENEEA. V was cut by 5 bases and J by 0 bases, with 16 bases left in between. CDR3 in DNA: TGTGCCAGCAGCCTAACAGGGCTCTTCCTGAACACTGAAGCTTTCTTT. Its translation: CASSLTGLFLNTEAFF.

The chain employs TRBV10-2 and TRBJ1-1; 8 positions match TRBD1. CDR1 and CDR2 (germline): WSHSY, SAAADI. With V trimmed by 6 bases and J by 1 base, 4 bases remained unmatched. The CDR3 is 14 amino acids. DNA of the CDR3: TGCGCCAGCAGCTCCGGGACAGGGAACACTGAAGCTTTCTTT. Translated: CASSSGTGNTEAFF.

In its sample, this clone is medium-sized. J is TRBJ2-2 and V is TRBV11-3; 7 bases are shared with TRBD2. Germline V gene sequence: CDR1 SGHNT, CDR2 YENEEA. There are 14 residues in the CDR3. Trimming cost V 3 bases and J 5 bases; bases outside gene matches: 3. The CDR3 DNA follows: TGTGCCAGCAGCTTGCAAGCGGGGACCGGGGAGCTGTTTTTT. Amino acids: CASSLQAGTGELFF.

V and J are TRBV10-3 and TRBJ1-1; D not resolved. The CDR3 runs to 12 residues. The germline V gene encodes CDR1 ENHRY and CDR2 SYGVKD. Trimming shortened V by 2 bases and J by 8 bases, and 9 bases separated the two germline ends. CDR3 amino acids: CAISEGSSEAFF. The CDR3 nucleotides are TGTGCCATCAGTGAGGGATCGTCAGAAGCTTTCTTT.

The CDR3 here is CASSLVGDRFSGANVLTF. The CDR3 nucleotides are TGTGCCAGCAGCTTAGTCGGGGACAGGTTCTCTGGGGCCAACGTCCTGACTTTC. V gene TRBV11-3 combines with J gene TRBJ2-6; 8 bases are a match to TRBD1. The CDR3 is 18 residues long. The V and J ends lost 1 base and 0 bases, in that order; junction bases with no gene match: 5. CDR1 is SGHNT, CDR2 YENEEA, per germline.

This clone was detected a few times. The chain carries TRBV11-3 and TRBJ1-4; possible D gene TRBD1, 5 bases. The germline V gene has CDR1 SGHNT and CDR2 YENEEA. V shed 4 bases and J shed 7 bases, with 13 bases lying between them. The CDR3 totals 14 residues. Here the CDR3 DNA reads TGTGCCAGCAGCTCACAGGTCTCCGCTGAAAAACTGTTTTTT. This codes for CASSSQVSAEKLFF. Looking up the rest from reference TRBV11-3 and TRBJ1-4 gives the full variable domain: EAGVVQSPRYKIIEKKQPVAFWCNPISGHNTLYWYLQNLGQGPELLIRYENEEAVDDSQLPKDRFSAERLKGVDSTLKIQPAELGDSAVYLCASSSQVSAEKLFFGSGTQLSVL.